This TCR beta chain originates from a study of T cell changes during pregnancy in multiple sclerosis. Generated by immunoSEQ multiplex PCR, the TCRdb table keeps only in-frame clones and is missing some. The sample contains 73,000 or so clones, around 90% of which appear only once. Germline trimming cut 7 bases from V and 5 bases from J; bases unmatched to any gene: 15. This CDR3 has 18 amino acids. Germline V lookup: CDR1 LNHDA, CDR2 SQIVND (reference sequence). The chain couples TRBV19 to TRBJ2-3; 13 nucleotides agree with TRBD2. The TCR originated in a female donor in good health, enrolled as a control in a pregnancy study. The source material was peripheral blood, sampled after pregnancy. The DNA of the CDR3 is TGTGCCAGTACCCCACTACCGACTAGCGGGGGGTTGAGAGATACGCAGTATTTT. As protein: CASTPLPTSGGLRDTQYF.